What follows is one T cell receptor (beta chain) and its context. V was shortened by 0 bases and J by 0 bases, with 19 bases between the two germline ends. This CDR3 is built from 20 residues. Per the germline V gene, CDR1 is SGHRS and CDR2 is YFSETQ. This sample is part of a study of CD8 T cells in Susac syndrome. Study in general: Treatment at blood withdrawal was none, corticosteroids, or intravenous immunoglobulin alone in Susac syndrome patients.

Random hexamers primed reverse transcription of about 0.5 to 1 ug RNA. Amplification of TCR beta CDR3 was carried out by immunoSEQ multiplex PCR, which covered 54 Vbeta and 13 Jbeta segments. TCRdb reprocessed the immunoSEQ multiplex PCR reads with MiXCR, giving one entry per CDR3 protein. This sample has hundreds of thousands of distinct CDR3 sequences, with 90% to 97% found just once. The receptor's source is a human donor with Susac syndrome. The V call is TRBV5-1, the J call TRBJ2-6; unclear D gene. Sequencing input: CD4+ T cells from PBMCs. The CDR3 reads CASSLEWSATASSGANVLTF. Here the CDR3 DNA reads TGCGCCAGCAGCTTGGAATGGTCCGCGACTGCCAGCTCTGGGGCCAACGTCCTGACTTTC.